This T cell receptor beta chain was sequenced for a study of cytomegalovirus exposure and HLA in healthy donors. Study as a whole: The 130 or so validation repertoires and the 666 first-cohort repertoires shared a platform, a later analysis reported.

Study-wide findings and caveats: First-cohort TCR clusters were later found to tend to co-occur in the roughly 110 validation repertoires. Cytomegalovirus status was reportedly diagnosed by the classifier with high specificity and sensitivity. Rarity marked most TCR sequences, yet some public TCRs occurred in many donors.

Generated by immunoSEQ multiplex PCR, the TCRdb table keeps only in-frame clones and is missing some. Of over 45,000 clones in the sample, 80% to 90% are singletons; the top ten hold about 7%. The CDR3 consists of 15 residues. Germline V gene sequence: CDR1 MNHEY, CDR2 SMNVEV (reference sequence). The V gene end was trimmed by 5 bases and the J gene end by 4 bases; junction bases not matched to a gene: 9. A note on this clone: What it binds is not known.

Sequencing used PBMCs. The sequence was collected from a woman in her twenties or thirties in good health and CMV-seronegative. This chain joins TRBV27 and TRBJ1-2; TRBD1 matches 8 bases. This CDR3 is CASSLQGVNSYGYTF. CDR3 coding DNA: TGTGCCAGCAGTCTACAGGGGGTTAATAGCTATGGCTACACCTTC.